This TCR beta chain was retrieved from a study of cytomegalovirus exposure and HLA in healthy donors. V gave up 3 bases and J gave up 4 bases; unmatched junction bases: 5. CDR3 length equals 14 residues. Germline loops: CDR1 SGDLS, CDR2 YYNGEE. The PCR was carried out with 60 Vbeta primers and 13 Jbeta primers. The data were produced by immunoSEQ multiplex PCR, yet TCRdb's version contains in-frame clones alone and is incomplete. Counted here are some 130,000 clones, around 80% occurring once; the ten biggest clones make up roughly 2.3%. Sequencing was carried out using PBMCs. This TCR came from a young man in good health and CMV-seronegative. This chain uses TRBV9 with TRBJ2-3; 7 bases agree with TRBD1. The CDR3 sequence: CASSDGTEADTQYF. CDR3 DNA: TGTGCCAGCAGCGATGGGACAGAGGCAGATACGCAGTATTTT.